The clone carrying this T cell receptor beta chain was picked up one time. This specimen belongs to a study of blood T cell repertoires in COVID-19. Background on the study: Both acute and convalescent COVID-19 samples were obtained from the United States, Italy and Spain. In each case, the material was cDNA or gDNA derived from T cells, B-cell-depleted T cells, or PBMCs.

Germline CDR1 reads SGHTA; CDR2 reads FQGNSA. Trimming took off 7 bases at V and 8 bases at J, with 20 bases between the two ends. The CDR3 contains 14 residues. Study processing details: For nucleated cells, counts were estimated from reference gene primer amplification. Assay: immunoSEQ multiplex PCR; the TCRdb copy retains only in-frame clones and omits some. The V and J calls and clone size come from that table; D and trimming were worked out from the DNA. This sample yields more than 150,000 clones, of which about 90% are seen a single time; approximately 3% belongs to the top ten. This rearrangement joins TRBV7-2 to TRBJ1-2, with D tentatively TRBD1 (5 bases). The clonotype was recovered from a man aged 55 to 69 with acute or convalescent COVID-19. Source material: peripheral blood. CDR3 protein: CASTFFPGLNGYTF. The CDR3 nucleotides are TGTGCCAGCACCTTTTTCCCAGGGCTGAACGGCTACACCTTC.